The TCR beta chain under discussion was sequenced for a study of OX40 agonist ivuxolimab in advanced cancers. Across the whole study: Patients treated during dose escalation were battling hepatocellular carcinoma, melanoma, renal cell or head and neck cancer. The study, taken as a whole, reports: Undetermined was the antigen specificity of the expanded peripheral T cells.

With respect to this clone: The antigen remains unidentified.

Assay: immunoSEQ multiplex PCR; the TCRdb copy retains only in-frame clones and omits some. The table has tens of thousands of clones, about 80% seen once. Per germline, CDR1 SGHRS and CDR2 YFSETQ. The CDR3 has 14 amino acids. Trimming took 0 bases from V and 13 from J; bases not matched to a gene: 4. Source: CD4+ or CD8+ T cells sorted from blood, taken in a trial of the OX40 agonist ivuxolimab. The chain uses TRBV5-1 and TRBJ1-6, with 10 bases matching TRBD1. This sequence was found in an adult with an advanced solid tumor such as melanoma, head and neck, liver or kidney cancer. DNA for the CDR3: TGCGCCAGCAGCTTGGGGGACAGGGGTTCGCCCCTCCACTTT. Protein sequence: CASSLGDRGSPLHF.